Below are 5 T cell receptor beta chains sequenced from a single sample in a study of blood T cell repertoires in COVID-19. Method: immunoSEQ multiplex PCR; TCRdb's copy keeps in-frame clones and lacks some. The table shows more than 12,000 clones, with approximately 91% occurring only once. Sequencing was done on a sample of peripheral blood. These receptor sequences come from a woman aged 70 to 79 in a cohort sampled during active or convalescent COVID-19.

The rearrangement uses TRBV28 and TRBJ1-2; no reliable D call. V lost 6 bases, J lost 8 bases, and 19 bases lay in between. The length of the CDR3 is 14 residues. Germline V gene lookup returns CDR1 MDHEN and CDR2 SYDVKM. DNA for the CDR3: TGTGCCAGCAGCCCTCCCGACTCCCCCCGAGGCTACACCTTC. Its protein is CASSPPDSPRGYTF.

DNA for the CDR3: TGTGCCAGCAGCGCAGGGGATACGCAGTATTTT. Translated: CASSAGDTQYF. The chain carries TRBV9 and TRBJ2-3, with a weak D call TRBD1 (5 bases). V was cut by 3 bases and J by 6 bases, with 5 bases left in between. This CDR3 region has 11 residues. From germline, CDR1 is SGDLS and CDR2 YYNGEE.

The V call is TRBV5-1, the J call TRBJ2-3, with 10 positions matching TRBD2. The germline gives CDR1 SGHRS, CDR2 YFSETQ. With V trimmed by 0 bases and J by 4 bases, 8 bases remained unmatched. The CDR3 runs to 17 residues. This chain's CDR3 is CASSLAASGGWADTQYF. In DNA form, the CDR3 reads TGCGCCAGCAGCTTGGCCGCTAGCGGGGGTTGGGCAGATACGCAGTATTTT.

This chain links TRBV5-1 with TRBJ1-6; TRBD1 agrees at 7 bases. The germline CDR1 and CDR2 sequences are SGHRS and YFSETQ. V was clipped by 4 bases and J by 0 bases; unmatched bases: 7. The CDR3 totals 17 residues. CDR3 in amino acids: CASSAGQVISYNSPLHF. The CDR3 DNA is TGCGCCAGCAGCGCCGGACAGGTTATCTCCTATAATTCACCCCTCCACTTT.

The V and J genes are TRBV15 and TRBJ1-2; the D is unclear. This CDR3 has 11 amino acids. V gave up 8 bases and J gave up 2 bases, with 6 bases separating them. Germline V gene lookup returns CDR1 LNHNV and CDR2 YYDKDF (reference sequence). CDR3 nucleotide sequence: TGTGCCACCCGCGGAAACTATGGCTACACCTTC. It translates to CATRGNYGYTF.